The 29 T cell receptor beta chains reported below all come from one sample, sequenced in a study of Ad26.COV2.S vaccination and SARS-CoV-2 variants. The treatment denotes: about 20 received Ad26.COV2.S at low or high dose, single or two shots; 5 received placebo; per-sample allocation not given. Collection of samples fell on day 63 after the first vaccine or placebo injection. Clones were read by immunoSEQ multiplex PCR, and TCRdb kept only the in-frame ones, dropping some. This sample has about 240,000 clones, with around 89% found just once. Sequenced material: peripheral blood, taken in a trial of Ad26.COV2.S vaccine versus placebo. Every receptor here comes from a person between 18 and 59 years old who received the Ad26.COV2.S COVID-19 vaccine or a placebo.

The chain links TRBV27 to TRBJ2-5; tentative D call: TRBD2 (5 bases). The CDR3 has 14 amino acids. CDR1 is MNHEY and CDR2 is SMNVEV in the germline V gene (reference sequence). Trimming took off 5 bases at V and 2 bases at J, with 12 bases between the two ends. The CDR3 DNA sequence: TGTGCCAGCAGTCCGGGATTGGGGCAAGAGACCCAGTACTTC. Translating it yields CASSPGLGQETQYF.

The V and J genes are TRBV5-4 and TRBJ1-1, with D possibly being TRBD1 (5 bases). The V end was cut by 4 bases, the J end by 1 base, with 8 bases between. The CDR3 contains 13 residues. Germline CDR1 reads SGHNT; CDR2 reads YYREEE (reference sequence). The CDR3 loop is CASSGAGNTEAFF. Written as DNA, the CDR3 is TGTGCCAGCAGCGGGGCGGGGAACACTGAAGCTTTCTTT.

This chain joins TRBV7-9 and TRBJ1-1, with D possibly matching TRBD1 (5 bases). This CDR3 has 15 amino acids. The germline V and J ends were trimmed by 0 bases and 7 bases, with 15 bases remaining between them. Looked up from germline, CDR1 is SEHNR and CDR2 is FQNEAQ (reference sequence). The DNA for the CDR3 is TGTGCCAGCAGCTTAGCGCTGGGACCCCCAGTTGAAGCTTTCTTT. Its protein is CASSLALGPPVEAFF.

The rearrangement uses TRBV11-2 and TRBJ2-1; D perhaps matches TRBD2 (7 bases). CDR1 is SGHAT and CDR2 is FQNNGV in the germline V gene. Trimming took off 0 bases at V and 15 bases at J, with 12 bases between the two ends. This CDR3 has 12 amino acids. The CDR3 spells CASSLEIGGPFF. Here the CDR3 DNA reads TGTGCCAGCAGCTTAGAAATCGGGGGGCCGTTCTTC.

In its sample, this clone was seen once. This sequence joins TRBV28 and TRBJ1-2; 7 bases align to TRBD1. The CDR3 consists of 15 residues. From germline, CDR1 is MDHEN and CDR2 SYDVKM. The trim removed 1 base at V and 6 bases at J, leaving 8 bases unmatched. The CDR3 protein is CASSLSDRVRNGYTF. In nucleotides, the CDR3 is TGTGCCAGCAGTTTATCCGACAGGGTACGGAATGGCTACACCTTC.

The chain employs TRBV25-1 and TRBJ2-7; 11 bases match TRBD2. V shed 2 bases, J shed 1 base, and the junction held 4 bases outside the gene matches. CDR3 length: 16 amino acids. CDR1 MGHDK and CDR2 SYGVNS come from the germline V gene. The CDR3 sequence: CASSERSGRGSYEQYF. The DNA for the CDR3 is TGTGCCAGCAGTGAACGTAGCGGGAGGGGTTCCTACGAGCAGTACTTC.

The chain links TRBV19 to TRBJ1-5, with D uncertain. The CDR3 runs to 14 residues. V gave up 0 bases and J gave up 4 bases, with 7 bases separating them. In germline, CDR1 is LNHDA, CDR2 SQIVND (reference sequence). In DNA form, the CDR3 reads TGTGCCAGTAGTATAGAGGGTAGAAATCAGCCCCAGCATTTT. Translated: CASSIEGRNQPQHF.

J is TRBJ2-7 and V is TRBV7-3; tentatively, D is TRBD1 or TRBD2 (5 bases each). Trimming removed 2 bases at V and 6 bases at J, with 11 bases between. CDR3 size: 13 residues. Per the germline V gene, CDR1 is SGHTA and CDR2 is FQGTGA. The CDR3 sequence is CASSLGPRGEQYF. CDR3 DNA: TGTGCCAGCAGCTTAGGCCCGAGGGGCGAGCAGTACTTC.

This clone appeared once. This rearrangement joins TRBV13 to TRBJ2-5; tentatively, D is TRBD2 (5 bases). The CDR3 spans 16 residues. Germline V gene data show CDR1 as PRHDT and CDR2 as FYEKMQ (reference sequence). Deletions cut 5 bases from V and 0 bases from J, with 16 bases between. The CDR3 reads CASSERTENHQETQYF. The CDR3 nucleotides read TGTGCCAGCAGCGAACGGACTGAGAACCACCAAGAGACCCAGTACTTC.

The chain combines TRBV6-1 with TRBJ2-7; no firm D call. From germline, CDR1 is MNHNS and CDR2 SASEGT. CDR3 length equals 15 residues. V gave up 5 bases and J gave up 3 bases, with 17 bases separating them. The CDR3 DNA reads TGTGCCAGCAGTTCCCCCCGGCTCGATGGCTACGAGCAGTACTTC. Protein: CASSSPRLDGYEQYF.

This rearrangement joins TRBV5-1 to TRBJ2-3; perhaps TRBD1 as D (6 bases). CDR3 size: 16 residues. With 0 bases removed from V and 2 bases from J, the gap between germline ends came to 13 bases. Per the germline V gene, CDR1 is SGHRS and CDR2 is YFSETQ. The CDR3 DNA reads TGCGCCAGCAGCTTGGTCGGCAGGGGAGCCACAGATACGCAGTATTTT. Translation: CASSLVGRGATDTQYF.

V usage is TRBV4-1 and J usage is TRBJ2-2; possible D gene TRBD1, 5 bases. Trimming took 4 bases from V and 6 from J, leaving 18 bases between them. In germline, CDR1 is MGHRA, CDR2 YSYEKL. The CDR3 runs 16 residues. DNA of the CDR3: TGCGCCAGCAGCCCCTCCCCAGGCCAGGGATCCGGGGAGCTGTTTTTT. The encoded protein is CASSPSPGQGSGELFF.

This clone is a singleton in its sample. The chain is built from TRBV7-3 and TRBJ2-1, with D perhaps matching TRBD2 (6 bases). CDR3 length equals 16 residues. Trimming removed 0 bases from V and 4 bases from J, with 13 bases in between. The germline V gene has CDR1 SGHTA and CDR2 FQGTGA. The CDR3 sequence: CASSLTTIAVYNEQFF. CDR3 sequence (DNA): TGTGCCAGCAGCTTAACGACGATAGCGGTATACAATGAGCAGTTCTTC.

The V and J genes are TRBV2 and TRBJ2-3, with 9 positions matching TRBD2. The CDR3 totals 16 residues. Germline V CDR1 and CDR2: SNHLY, FYNNEI. With 6 bases clipped from V and 2 bases from J, the junction kept 9 bases outside the gene matches. The CDR3 nucleotides are TGTGCCAGCAGGGGGCGGGCTAGCGGGGCCACAGATACGCAGTATTTT. Protein sequence: CASRGRASGATDTQYF.

The chain carries TRBV4-2 and TRBJ1-1; 8 bases map to TRBD1. This CDR3 contains 15 residues. The germline gives CDR1 LGHNA, CDR2 YNFKEQ. V shed 0 bases, J shed 1 base, and the junction held 1 base outside the gene matches. The DNA for the CDR3 is TGTGCCAGCAGCCAAGAGACAGGGGCGAACACTGAAGCTTTCTTT. Residues: CASSQETGANTEAFF.

The chain carries TRBV3-1 (or the pseudogene TRBV3-2) and TRBJ2-7; 11 bases are shared with TRBD2. J gave up 1 base and V 7 bases, and 12 bases lay outside the gene matches. The CDR3 runs 17 residues. Looked up from germline, CDR1 is LGHDT and CDR2 is YNNKEL (reference sequence). CDR3 sequence (DNA): TGTGCCAGCAACCTACTAGCGGGAGAACCGGATTCCTACGAGCAGTACTTC. As protein: CASNLLAGEPDSYEQYF.

The V gene is TRBV6-5, the J gene TRBJ1-2; D not certain. Trimming cost V 2 bases and J 5 bases, with 12 bases left between them. CDR1 MNHEY and CDR2 SVGAGI come from the germline V gene. The CDR3 loop spans 14 amino acids. CDR3 bases: TGTGCCAGCAGTTACACAGCCGTGGGGTATGGCTACACCTTC. Amino acid sequence: CASSYTAVGYGYTF.

The CDR3 protein is CASSLVPRGSGEQFF. The DNA of the CDR3 is TGTGCCAGCAGCTTAGTCCCGCGGGGGTCGGGTGAGCAGTTCTTC. The chain couples TRBV7-2 to TRBJ2-1; TRBD2 matches at 7 bases. CDR1 and CDR2 from the germline V gene are SGHTA and FQGNSA. The ends lost 1 base at V and 9 bases at J; junction bases unmatched: 9. CDR3 size: 15 residues.

The V gene is TRBV4-3, the J gene TRBJ2-3; TRBD2 matches at 12 bases. Trimming at V came to 4 bases and at J to 1 base, leaving 3 bases not matched to a gene. This CDR3 contains 16 residues. Germline CDR1 reads LGHNA; CDR2 reads YSLEER. CDR3 region: CASSRSSGGGTDTQYF. The CDR3 DNA reads as TGCGCCAGCAGCCGCTCTAGCGGGGGGGGCACAGATACGCAGTATTTT.

The V call is TRBV6-5, the J call TRBJ1-1; 8 bases are shared with TRBD1. The CDR3 runs 14 residues. The V segment lost 6 bases and the J segment 1 base; nucleotides outside the gene matches: 4. Germline V gives CDR1 MNHEY, CDR2 SVGAGI. The CDR3 DNA sequence: TGTGCCAGCAGGGAGGGACAGGCGAACACTGAAGCTTTCTTT. Its protein is CASREGQANTEAFF.

This chain connects TRBV10-3 to TRBJ2-5, with TRBD2 as a possible D gene (7 bases). Germline V gene data show CDR1 as ENHRY and CDR2 as SYGVKD. With 5 bases removed from V and 5 bases from J, the gap between germline ends came to 12 bases. This CDR3 spans 13 amino acids. The CDR3 nucleotides are TGTGCCATCAGTCAAGGGGGGGAGGAGACCCAGTACTTC. Translation: CAISQGGEETQYF.

This clone was seen only a few times. V and J are TRBV7-9 and TRBJ2-1; D remains unclear. Germline lookup yields CDR1 SEHNR and CDR2 FQNEAQ (reference sequence). The CDR3 has 13 residues. The ends were cut back, 2 bases at V and 6 bases at J, with 8 bases in the middle. The DNA for the CDR3 is TGTGCCAGCAGCTTACAGGACCCCAATGAGCAGTTCTTC. Amino acid sequence: CASSLQDPNEQFF.

This clone was seen once. This sequence joins TRBV4-2 and TRBJ2-3, with TRBD2 matching over 7 bases. The CDR3 extends over 16 amino acids. Trimming at V came to 5 bases and at J to 2 bases, leaving 10 bases not matched to a gene. Germline CDR1 and CDR2: LGHNA and YNFKEQ. The CDR3 region is CASSSLASGHTDTQYF. The CDR3 region has the DNA TGTGCCAGCAGCTCTCTGGCTAGCGGTCACACAGATACGCAGTATTTT.

The J gene is TRBJ2-2, the V gene TRBV3-1 (or the pseudogene TRBV3-2), with TRBD2 matching over 10 bases. Germline trimming cut 4 bases from V and 4 bases from J; bases unmatched to any gene: 6. Germline values: CDR1 LGHDT, CDR2 YNNKEL (reference sequence). This CDR3 contains 16 residues. This chain's CDR3 is CASSRLAGVGTGELFF. Here the CDR3 DNA reads TGTGCCAGCAGCCGTCTAGCGGGGGTGGGCACCGGGGAGCTGTTTTTT.

A single count supports this clone. The CDR3 region is CASSEWPNTDTQYF. As DNA, the CDR3 is TGTGCCAGCAGTGAATGGCCTAACACAGATACGCAGTATTTT. The V call is TRBV25-1, the J call TRBJ2-3, with unresolved D. Germline V CDR1 and CDR2: MGHDK, SYGVNS. The CDR3 contains 14 residues. V was pared by 1 base and J by 2 bases, with 7 bases between.

J is TRBJ1-5 and V is TRBV6-6; 7 bases map to TRBD1. Germline CDR1 MNHNY, CDR2 SVGAGI (reference sequence). CDR3 length: 15 residues. The J segment lost 7 bases and the V segment lost 2 bases, leaving 8 bases of the junction unmatched. The CDR3 coding sequence is TGTGCCAGCAGTTACGCTGGACAGGCCCAACAGCCCCAGCATTTT. Translation: CASSYAGQAQQPQHF.

This clone was observed once. The gene calls are TRBV5-5 and TRBJ2-7; 12 bases line up with TRBD1. CDR1 and CDR2 from the germline V gene are SGHKS and YYEKEE (reference sequence). Unmatched junction bases numbered 5, after V lost 4 bases and J lost 6 bases. The CDR3 consists of 14 residues. CDR3 DNA: TGTGCCAGCAGCCGCGGGACAGGGGGCTTCGAGCAGTACTTC. This encodes CASSRGTGGFEQYF.

V is TRBV9 and J is TRBJ1-3; TRBD1 is a possible D gene (6 bases). CDR1 is SGDLS and CDR2 is YYNGEE in the germline V gene. V lost 6 bases and J lost 2, with 9 bases in between. The CDR3 spans 13 residues. CDR3 in DNA: TGTGCCAGCAATACAGGGACTGGAAACACCATATATTTT. Translated, it gives CASNTGTGNTIYF.

This sequence joins TRBV5-6 and TRBJ2-7, with a weak D call TRBD2 (6 bases). V lost 0 bases and J 2 bases, leaving 12 bases between the germline ends. The CDR3 has 15 amino acids. Germline CDR1 reads SGHDT; CDR2 reads YYEEEE. CDR3 coding DNA: TGTGCCAGCAGCTTGGCGATAGCGGTAACCTACGAGCAGTACTTC. Its protein is CASSLAIAVTYEQYF.